The 27 T cell receptor beta chains below were found in one sample sequenced in a study of T cell changes during pregnancy in multiple sclerosis. Data came from immunoSEQ multiplex PCR; TCRdb stores just in-frame clones and leaves some out. The sample has about 120,000 clones, approximately 94% seen once; the top ten hold roughly 6.2%. The sample here was peripheral blood, taken before pregnancy. These receptors were taken from a female donor with multiple sclerosis, enrolled in a pregnancy study.

V and J are TRBV6-5 and TRBJ2-7; 7 nucleotides match TRBD1. J gave up 3 bases and V 0 bases, and 5 bases lay outside the gene matches. Germline CDR1 MNHEY, CDR2 SVGAGI. This CDR3 has 15 residues. CDR3 protein: CASSYSSTGHYEQYF. CDR3 coding DNA: TGTGCCAGCAGTTACTCTTCGACAGGGCACTACGAGCAGTACTTC.

The chain links TRBV6-1 to TRBJ2-2; 8 nucleotides agree with TRBD2. The V and J ends lost 6 bases and 5 bases, in that order; junction bases with no gene match: 8. In germline, CDR1 is MNHNS, CDR2 SASEGT. The CDR3 has 15 residues. DNA of the CDR3: TGTGCCAGCAGGAGGCGGGGGGCCGAGACCGGGGAGCTGTTTTTT. It is translated as CASRRRGAETGELFF.

A single count supports this clone. The rearrangement uses TRBV2 and TRBJ1-2; D gene unclear. The V gene lost 6 bases and the J gene lost 3 bases, with 14 bases spanning the gap. This CDR3 region has 14 residues. Germline CDR1 and CDR2: SNHLY and FYNNEI. This CDR3 is CASRSGRLYYGYTF. CDR3 bases: TGTGCCAGCAGAAGCGGGAGGCTCTACTATGGCTACACCTTC.

The chain joins TRBV13 to TRBJ2-1, with D possibly matching TRBD1 (6 bases). This CDR3 region has 16 residues. In germline, CDR1 is PRHDT, CDR2 FYEKMQ (reference sequence). The V gene lost 4 bases and the J gene lost 2 bases, with 15 bases spanning the gap. This CDR3 is CASSSSTGPPYNEQFF. The CDR3 region has the DNA TGTGCCAGCAGCTCCTCTACAGGGCCACCCTACAATGAGCAGTTCTTC.

Only a few counts were recorded for this clone. CDR3 DNA: TGTGCCAGCAGCCAAGATCGGAGTTTCGATGGCTACACCTTC. It yields the protein CASSQDRSFDGYTF. The rearrangement links TRBV4-2 to TRBJ1-2; D not resolved. Per the germline V gene, CDR1 is LGHNA and CDR2 is YNFKEQ. The ends were cut back, 0 bases at V and 6 bases at J, with 11 bases in the middle. CDR3 length: 14 residues.

V is TRBV28 and J is TRBJ2-1; tentatively, D is TRBD1 (5 bases). CDR1 MDHEN and CDR2 SYDVKM come from the germline V gene. The CDR3 contains 15 residues. V was cut by 6 bases and J by 5 bases, with 17 bases left in between. The CDR3 region has the DNA TGTGCCAGCAGACGACGAAGGGGAACGAACAATGAGCAGTTCTTC. This gives the protein CASRRRRGTNNEQFF. The whole variable domain, remainder taken from reference TRBV28 and TRBJ2-1, is DVKVTQSSRYLVKRTGEKVFLECVQDMDHENMFWYRQDPGLGLRLIYFSYDVKMKEKGDIPEGYSVSREKKERFSLILESASTNQTSMYLCASRRRRGTNNEQFFGPGTRLTVL.

The genes are TRBV7-9 and TRBJ1-3; D ambiguous. The CDR3 is 15 residues long. CDR1 and CDR2 (germline): SEHNR, FQNEAQ (reference sequence). Trimming left V 3 bases short and J 0 bases short, with 9 bases between. CDR3 sequence reads: CASSFPTDSGNTIYF. The CDR3 coding sequence is TGTGCCAGCAGCTTTCCCACAGACTCTGGAAACACCATATATTTT.

The genes are TRBV5-1 and TRBJ1-2; 8 nucleotides agree with TRBD1. Germline V gene data show CDR1 as SGHRS and CDR2 as YFSETQ. There are 16 residues in the CDR3. The J segment lost 3 bases and the V segment lost 3 bases, leaving 10 bases of the junction unmatched. CDR3 nucleotides: TGCGCCAGCAGCTCTCCGACAGGGGATAACGACTATGGCTACACCTTC. Translation gives CASSSPTGDNDYGYTF.

The chain recombines TRBV18 with TRBJ1-5, with D tentatively TRBD1 (6 bases). The CDR3 runs 14 residues. V lost 2 bases and J lost 5, with 10 bases in between. The germline V gene has CDR1 KGHSH and CDR2 LQKENI. This CDR3 is CASSPGGLDQPQHF. The CDR3 DNA reads as TGTGCCAGCTCACCAGGGGGCCTTGATCAGCCCCAGCATTTT.

The genes are TRBV9 and TRBJ1-1; 10 bases agree with TRBD1. J was trimmed by 0 bases and V by 4 bases; bases with no gene match: 3. Germline lookup yields CDR1 SGDLS and CDR2 YYNGEE. CDR3 length: 15 residues. The CDR3 loop is CASSSDRGMNTEAFF. Written as DNA, the CDR3 is TGTGCCAGCAGCTCGGACAGGGGGATGAACACTGAAGCTTTCTTT.

This clone has only a few counts. This sequence joins TRBV30 and TRBJ1-1; D gene uncertain. The germline V gene has CDR1 GTSNPN and CDR2 SVGIG (reference sequence). The V and J ends lost 4 bases and 0 bases respectively, with 3 bases between them. CDR3 length: 11 amino acids. The CDR3 sequence is CAWNMNTEAFF. The CDR3 nucleotides read TGTGCCTGGAATATGAACACTGAAGCTTTCTTT.

This rearrangement joins TRBV5-4 to TRBJ1-2; TRBD1 agrees at 8 bases. V dropped 4 bases and J dropped 3; count of bases not matched to a gene: 5. The CDR3 runs to 14 residues. Germline V gene lookup returns CDR1 SGHNT and CDR2 YYREEE (reference sequence). The CDR3 loop is CASSAQQGDYGYTF. In DNA, the CDR3 is TGTGCCAGCAGCGCACAACAGGGGGACTATGGCTACACCTTC.

The chain employs TRBV9 and TRBJ2-3; tentatively, D is TRBD2 (5 bases). With 0 bases removed from V and 5 bases from J, the gap between germline ends came to 7 bases. The CDR3 sequence is 13 residues long. The V gene's germline CDR1 is SGDLS and CDR2 YYNGEE. The CDR3 sequence is CASSVARGDTQYF. The DNA of the CDR3 is TGTGCCAGCAGCGTAGCCCGGGGAGATACGCAGTATTTT.

This clone has just one count. The V and J genes are TRBV5-1 and TRBJ1-1; TRBD1 matches at 11 bases. Germline V gene sequence: CDR1 SGHRS, CDR2 YFSETQ. Losses at the gene ends were 4 bases for V and 4 bases for J; bases not matched to a gene: 9. The CDR3 extends over 16 amino acids. CDR3 sequence: CASSRGQGARGTEAFF. The CDR3 DNA reads TGCGCCAGCAGCCGTGGACAGGGGGCGCGAGGCACTGAAGCTTTCTTT.

This sequence joins TRBV2 and TRBJ1-4; 7 bases agree with TRBD1. This CDR3 is 16 amino acids long. Germline CDR1 is SNHLY and CDR2 is FYNNEI. Trimming cost V 3 bases and J 7 bases; bases outside gene matches: 11. CDR3 in amino acids: CASSETGLRLGEKLFF. In DNA form, the CDR3 reads TGTGCCAGCAGTGAGACAGGGTTGCGCCTGGGTGAAAAACTGTTTTTT. The variable domain in full, with the rest retrieved from reference TRBV2 and TRBJ1-4, is EPEVTQTPSHQVTQMGQEVILRCVPISNHLYFYWYRQILGQKVEFLVSFYNNEISEKSEIFDDQFSVERPDGSNFTLKIRSTKLEDSAMYFCASSETGLRLGEKLFFGSGTQLSVL.

The gene calls are TRBV7-2 and TRBJ2-5; 8 nucleotides agree with TRBD2. This CDR3 is 15 amino acids long. With V trimmed by 6 bases and J by 2 bases, 8 bases remained unmatched. CDR1 and CDR2 from the germline V gene are SGHTA and FQGNSA. DNA of the CDR3: TGTGCCAGCAGACTCAAGCGGGGGTTACAAGAGACCCAGTACTTC. It is translated as CASRLKRGLQETQYF. The full variable domain, completed using reference TRBV7-2 and TRBJ2-5, is GAGVSQSPSNKVTEKGKDVELRCDPISGHTALYWYRQSLGQGLEFLIYFQGNSAPDKSGLPSDRFSAERTGGSVSTLTIQRTQQEDSAVYLCASRLKRGLQETQYFGPGTRLLVL.

Concerning this clone itself: Other DNA sequences in the same sample also yield this CDR3. The rearrangement links TRBV30 to TRBJ2-5, with TRBD1 matching over 7 bases. Trimming removed 1 base from V and 4 bases from J; junction bases left unmatched: 6. The CDR3 is made up of 14 amino acids. In germline, CDR1 is GTSNPN, CDR2 SVGIG (reference sequence). CDR3 sequence: CAWSDQGVGETQYF. Written as DNA, the CDR3 is TGTGCCTGGAGTGATCAGGGGGTTGGAGAGACCCAGTACTTC.

The CDR3 is CASSYDRNTGELFF. CDR3 sequence (DNA): TGTGCCAGCAGTTACGACAGAAACACCGGGGAGCTGTTTTTT. The gene calls are TRBV6-6 and TRBJ2-2; D possibly corresponds to TRBD1 (5 bases). Germline V gene lookup returns CDR1 MNHNY and CDR2 SVGAGI (reference sequence). Trimming left V 2 bases short and J 2 bases short, with 6 bases between. The length of the CDR3 is 14 residues.

This clone was recorded once. The CDR3 region is CASSQERRTGAGNTIYF. The CDR3 DNA sequence: TGTGCCAGCAGCCAAGAACGGCGGACAGGGGCAGGAAACACCATATATTTT. The V call is TRBV4-2, the J call TRBJ1-3; 9 bases match TRBD1. Trimming cost V 0 bases and J 4 bases; bases outside gene matches: 7. In germline, CDR1 is LGHNA, CDR2 YNFKEQ. This CDR3 is 17 amino acids long.

This clone was seen once. The chain combines TRBV2 with TRBJ2-5; D not certain. The CDR3 extends over 14 amino acids. V was clipped by 2 bases and J by 4 bases, with 11 bases between them. The V gene's germline CDR1 is SNHLY and CDR2 FYNNEI. CDR3 DNA sequence: TGTGCCAGCAGTGAACTTGCTCTCGGAGAGACCCAGTACTTC. Translation: CASSELALGETQYF.

V and J are TRBV11-3 and TRBJ2-3; D call uncertain. The ends were cut back, 1 base at V and 4 bases at J, with 15 bases in the middle. This CDR3 has 16 amino acids. CDR1 is SGHNT, CDR2 YENEEA, per germline. The CDR3 sequence is CASSLGPGNLADTQYF. CDR3 coding DNA: TGTGCCAGCAGCTTAGGGCCAGGCAATTTGGCAGATACGCAGTATTTT.

J is TRBJ2-1 and V is TRBV27, with TRBD2 identical over 7 bases. This CDR3 is 15 amino acids long. Per the germline V gene, CDR1 is MNHEY and CDR2 is SMNVEV (reference sequence). The trim removed 2 bases at V and 4 bases at J, leaving 5 bases unmatched. In DNA, the CDR3 is TGTGCCAGCAGTTTAAGGAGCGGGGAATACAATGAGCAGTTCTTC. Protein sequence: CASSLRSGEYNEQFF.

This clone was seen a handful of times. This sequence joins TRBV5-5 and TRBJ1-1, with TRBD1 matching over 7 bases. The CDR3 consists of 14 residues. Germline trimming cut 4 bases from V and 0 bases from J; bases unmatched to any gene: 3. CDR1 and CDR2 (germline): SGHKS, YYEKEE (reference sequence). As DNA, the CDR3 is TGTGCCAGCAGCCGACAGGGTATGAACACTGAAGCTTTCTTT. It translates to CASSRQGMNTEAFF.

Comments on this clone: The junction departs from the called germline gene at one end, perhaps through a read error. The chain uses TRBV28 and TRBJ2-7, with 12 positions matching TRBD2. The CDR3 runs 14 residues. Germline lookup yields CDR1 MDHEN and CDR2 SYDVKM. CDR3 protein: CANSIGTSGFEQYF. CDR3 DNA sequence: TGTGCCAACAGTATTGGGACTAGCGGGTTCGAGCAGTACTTC. Looking up the rest from reference TRBV28 and TRBJ2-7 gives the full variable domain: DVKVTQSSRYLVKRTGEKVFLECVQDMDHENMFWYRQDPGLGLRLIYFSYDVKMKEKGDIPEGYSVSREKKERFSLILESASTNQTSMYLCANSIGTSGFEQYFGPGTRLTVT.

The chain employs TRBV5-4 and TRBJ1-5; 7 bases align to TRBD1. The V segment lost 1 base and the J segment 0 bases; nucleotides outside the gene matches: 1. Per the germline V gene, CDR1 is SGHNT and CDR2 is YYREEE (reference sequence). This CDR3 is 15 amino acids long. The CDR3 nucleotides are TGTGCCAGCAGCTTGACAGGGGATAGCAATCAGCCCCAGCATTTT. Translation: CASSLTGDSNQPQHF.

The J gene is TRBJ2-5, the V gene TRBV30, with D possibly matching TRBD1 (6 bases). This CDR3 region has 13 residues. V was cut by 3 bases and J by 1 base, with 9 bases left in between. From germline, CDR1 is GTSNPN and CDR2 SVGIG (reference sequence). CDR3 bases: TGTGCCTGGAGGTTCAGGGGCCAAGAGACCCAGTACTTC. Protein sequence: CAWRFRGQETQYF.

The J gene is TRBJ1-1, the V gene TRBV10-3; tentatively, D is TRBD1 (5 bases). Trimming stripped 0 bases from V and 8 bases from J, with 10 bases between. Germline V CDR1 and CDR2: ENHRY, SYGVKD. The CDR3 is made up of 13 amino acids. The CDR3 region is CAISESRVTEAFF. The CDR3, as DNA: TGTGCCATCAGTGAGTCCAGGGTTACCGAAGCTTTCTTT.